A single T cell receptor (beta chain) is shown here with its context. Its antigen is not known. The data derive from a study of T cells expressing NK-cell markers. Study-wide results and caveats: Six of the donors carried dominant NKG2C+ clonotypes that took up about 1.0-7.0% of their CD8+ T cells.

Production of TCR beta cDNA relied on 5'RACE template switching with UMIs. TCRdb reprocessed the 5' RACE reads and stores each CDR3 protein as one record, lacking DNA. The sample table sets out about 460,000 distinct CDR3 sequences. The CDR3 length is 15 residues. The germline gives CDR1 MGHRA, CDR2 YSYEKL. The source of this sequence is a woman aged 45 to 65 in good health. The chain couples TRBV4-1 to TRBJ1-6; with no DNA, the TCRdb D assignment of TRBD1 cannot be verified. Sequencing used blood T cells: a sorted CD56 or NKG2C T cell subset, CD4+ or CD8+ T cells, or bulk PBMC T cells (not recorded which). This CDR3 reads CASSQDPVRDSPLHF.